A single sample is the source of the 22 T cell receptor beta chains below, sequenced in a study of shared clonotypes between healthy human individuals. Assay used: immunoSEQ multiplex PCR; TCRdb lists only in-frame clones, some missing. There are 1.5 million to 1.9 million clones in the sample; approximately 98% occur only once, and approximately 0.45% lies in the top ten. Sequenced sample: naive CD4+ T cells sorted from blood. Subset of the sample: CD45RA+ positively selected. The receptors stem from a man aged 25-40 years in good health.

This clone was detected only once. The chain employs TRBV5-1 and TRBJ1-2; D possibly corresponds to TRBD1 (6 bases). Germline CDR1 is SGHRS and CDR2 is YFSETQ. With 2 bases removed from V and 5 bases from J, the gap between germline ends came to 13 bases. The CDR3 length is 14 residues. In nucleotides, the CDR3 is TGCGCCAGCAGCTTCAACCGGGGGCCGTATGGCTACACCTTC. The encoded protein is CASSFNRGPYGYTF.

This chain connects TRBV7-6 to TRBJ1-5; 8 positions match TRBD1. Germline values: CDR1 SGHVS, CDR2 FNYEAQ. The CDR3 has 15 residues. V shed 1 base and J 1 base; nucleotides not matched to a gene: 0. CDR3 amino acids: CASSLGTGSNQPQHF. Here the CDR3 DNA reads TGTGCCAGCAGCTTAGGGACAGGGAGCAATCAGCCCCAGCATTTT.

This rearrangement joins TRBV6-6 to TRBJ2-7; 11 bases are shared with TRBD2. CDR1 and CDR2 from the germline V gene are MNHNY and SVGAGI (reference sequence). The CDR3 extends over 15 amino acids. With 6 bases clipped from V and 4 bases from J, the junction kept 8 bases outside the gene matches. This chain's CDR3 is CASSQLAGVVYEQYF. In DNA form, the CDR3 reads TGTGCCAGCAGCCAACTAGCGGGAGTTGTTTACGAGCAGTACTTC.

The chain employs TRBV5-4 and TRBJ1-1; no clear D gene. Trimming took off 1 base at V and 8 bases at J, with 15 bases between the two ends. Germline CDR1 SGHNT, CDR2 YYREEE (reference sequence). The CDR3 totals 14 residues. CDR3 amino acids: CASSLTMLSGEAFF. In DNA, the CDR3 is TGTGCCAGCAGCTTGACTATGCTCTCCGGGGAAGCTTTCTTT.

Worth noting for this clone: Additional DNA sequences in this sample encode the identical CDR3. This chain connects TRBV5-1 to TRBJ2-2, with D unresolved. The germline gives CDR1 SGHRS, CDR2 YFSETQ. The CDR3 has 15 residues. Trimming cost V 0 bases and J 0 bases, with 6 bases left between them. The CDR3 DNA follows: TGCGCCAGCAGCTTGGACGCCGCGAACACCGGGGAGCTGTTTTTT. As protein: CASSLDAANTGELFF.

The chain combines TRBV4-3 with TRBJ2-3, with D perhaps being TRBD1 or TRBD2 (5 bases each). This CDR3 region has 16 residues. Trimming cost V 2 bases and J 8 bases, with 20 bases left between them. Germline values: CDR1 LGHNA, CDR2 YSLEER. CDR3: CASSQSGPGIEGTQYF. The DNA of the CDR3 is TGCGCCAGCAGCCAATCGGGGCCGGGAATAGAGGGTACGCAGTATTTT.

The V call is TRBV30, the J call TRBJ2-1; 13 positions agree with TRBD2. Germline V CDR1 and CDR2: GTSNPN, SVGIG (reference sequence). The CDR3 spans 15 residues. J was trimmed by 9 bases and V by 2 bases; bases with no gene match: 7. Written as DNA, the CDR3 is TGTGCCTGGAGTTCCGGACTAGCGGGAGTGTTTGAGCAGTTCTTC. Protein product: CAWSSGLAGVFEQFF.

The chain is built from TRBV7-2 and TRBJ2-3, with TRBD2 identical over 14 bases. The V gene end was trimmed by 1 base and the J gene end by 7 bases; junction bases not matched to a gene: 13. CDR3 length: 19 amino acids. CDR1 is SGHTA, CDR2 FQGNSA, per germline. CDR3 loop: CASSLVGTSGSVISNTQYF. In DNA form, the CDR3 reads TGTGCCAGCAGCTTAGTGGGGACTAGCGGGAGCGTAATCTCAAATACGCAGTATTTT.

The chain is built from TRBV15 and TRBJ2-2, with a weak D call TRBD2 (6 bases). This CDR3 comprises 14 residues. The germline CDR1 and CDR2 sequences are LNHNV and YYDKDF (reference sequence). The V end was cut by 7 bases, the J end by 4 bases, with 13 bases between. The CDR3 DNA reads TGTGCCACCACCTGGGGGGTCGGCACCGGGGAGCTGTTTTTT. It encodes CATTWGVGTGELFF.

This sequence joins TRBV5-1 and TRBJ2-7; D remains unclear. Trimming cost V 4 bases and J 2 bases, with 13 bases left between them. Germline CDR1 is SGHRS and CDR2 is YFSETQ. The CDR3 has 14 residues. The CDR3 DNA reads as TGCGCCAGCAGCCTCTCCGGGCCCACCTACGAGCAGTACTTC. Translated, it gives CASSLSGPTYEQYF.

J is TRBJ2-5 and V is TRBV5-1; 7 nucleotides line up with TRBD1. CDR1 and CDR2 from the germline V gene are SGHRS and YFSETQ. The V gene end was trimmed by 4 bases and the J gene end by 3 bases; junction bases not matched to a gene: 6. This CDR3 contains 14 residues. For the CDR3, the DNA is TGCGCCAGCAGCCAAACCGGGACAGAAGAGACCCAGTACTTC. Amino acids: CASSQTGTEETQYF.

This clone was detected once. V gene TRBV27 combines with J gene TRBJ1-5, with D tentatively TRBD1 (5 bases). Looked up from germline, CDR1 is MNHEY and CDR2 is SMNVEV (reference sequence). The V end lost 5 bases, the J end lost 2 bases, and 16 bases lay between the germline ends. This CDR3 region has 16 residues. The chain's CDR3 is CASSPQGLRGNQPQHF. The CDR3 DNA sequence: TGTGCCAGCAGTCCGCAGGGTTTGCGGGGCAATCAGCCCCAGCATTTT.

J is TRBJ2-7 and V is TRBV2; D might be TRBD2 (5 bases). The CDR3 sequence is 13 residues long. Looked up from germline, CDR1 is SNHLY and CDR2 is FYNNEI. The V gene lost 4 bases and the J gene lost 2 bases, with 9 bases spanning the gap. The CDR3 spells CASSGGPPYEQYF. For the CDR3, the DNA is TGTGCCAGCAGTGGCGGGCCCCCCTACGAGCAGTACTTC.

The gene calls are TRBV7-2 and TRBJ2-7; D might be TRBD1 (7 bases). V was clipped by 5 bases and J by 1 base, with 15 bases between them. The CDR3 totals 15 residues. In germline, CDR1 is SGHTA, CDR2 FQGNSA. The CDR3 spells CASSPRAGQSYEQYF. The CDR3 DNA is TGTGCCAGCAGCCCACGTGCGGGACAGTCCTACGAGCAGTACTTC.

This chain uses TRBV5-1 with TRBJ2-2; 13 bases agree with TRBD2. The CDR3 has 17 residues. Looked up from germline, CDR1 is SGHRS and CDR2 is YFSETQ. V gave up 4 bases and J gave up 2 bases; unmatched junction bases: 5. CDR3 in DNA: TGCGCCAGCAGCCGGTGGACTAGCGGGAGTAACACCGGGGAGCTGTTTTTT. Translated, it gives CASSRWTSGSNTGELFF.

The chain carries TRBV11-3 and TRBJ2-1, with TRBD2 matching 13 bases. Per germline, CDR1 SGHNT and CDR2 YENEEA. This CDR3 has 15 residues. The V and J ends lost 4 bases and 10 bases, in that order; junction bases with no gene match: 7. Here the CDR3 reads CASSSIGLAGDEQFF. The CDR3 DNA follows: TGTGCCAGCAGCTCGATCGGACTAGCGGGAGACGAGCAGTTCTTC.

The chain links TRBV7-7 to TRBJ2-2; perhaps D is TRBD1 or TRBD2 (6 bases each). The CDR3 runs to 15 residues. Germline CDR1 SSHAT, CDR2 FNYEAQ (reference sequence). Trimming shortened V by 4 bases and J by 0 bases, and 9 bases separated the two germline ends. CDR3 sequence reads: CASSWRGANTGELFF. CDR3 sequence (DNA): TGTGCCAGCAGCTGGAGGGGGGCGAACACCGGGGAGCTGTTTTTT.

The chain links TRBV5-1 to TRBJ1-2; TRBD1 might be the D (5 bases). CDR1 SGHRS and CDR2 YFSETQ come from the germline V gene. This CDR3 has 15 residues. The ends were cut back, 5 bases at V and 2 bases at J, with 16 bases in the middle. CDR3 protein: CASSPDEGFNYGYTF. Here the CDR3 DNA reads TGCGCCAGCAGTCCGGACGAGGGGTTCAACTATGGCTACACCTTC.

The chain has TRBV15 and TRBJ2-1, with D possibly TRBD1 on 6 matching bases. Germline values: CDR1 LNHNV, CDR2 YYDKDF (reference sequence). The ends were cut back, 2 bases at V and 13 bases at J, with 24 bases in the middle. The CDR3 contains 16 residues. The CDR3: CATSRRTVLGLDVQFF. CDR3 nucleotides: TGTGCCACCAGCAGACGGACAGTGCTGGGGCTTGATGTCCAGTTCTTC. Using reference TRBV15 and TRBJ2-1 for the parts outside the CDR3, the full variable domain is DAMVIQNPRYQVTQFGKPVTLSCSQTLNHNVMYWYQQKSSQAPKLLFHYYDKDFNNEADTPDNFQSRRPNTSFCFLDIRSPGLGDTAMYLCATSRRTVLGLDVQFFGPGTRLTVL.

The rearrangement links TRBV4-1 to TRBJ2-1; TRBD1 agrees at 7 bases. CDR3 length: 18 amino acids. Per the germline V gene, CDR1 is MGHRA and CDR2 is YSYEKL. J was trimmed by 4 bases and V by 3 bases; bases with no gene match: 15. The CDR3 coding sequence is TGCGCCAGCAGCCACCGAAACGTCAGACAGGGTACTTACAATGAGCAGTTCTTC. This gives the protein CASSHRNVRQGTYNEQFF.

The chain combines TRBV5-1 with TRBJ1-4; D is unresolved. Germline values: CDR1 SGHRS, CDR2 YFSETQ. CDR3 length equals 11 residues. V shed 6 bases and J shed 8 bases, with 8 bases lying between them. The CDR3 loop is CASTEGEKLFF. The CDR3 nucleotides are TGCGCCAGCACGGAGGGAGAAAAACTGTTTTTT.

This chain's CDR3 is CASSLPSNTGELFF. CDR3 bases: TGTGCCAGCAGCTTACCGTCGAACACCGGGGAGCTGTTTTTT. V usage is TRBV7-3 and J usage is TRBJ2-2; D not resolved. The V end lost 2 bases, the J end lost 0 bases, and 4 bases lay between the germline ends. The V gene's germline CDR1 is SGHTA and CDR2 FQGTGA. The CDR3 consists of 14 residues. Complete variable domain (other parts from reference TRBV7-3 and TRBJ2-2): GAGVSQTPSNKVTEKGKYVELRCDPISGHTALYWYRQSLGQGPEFLIYFQGTGAADDSGLPNDRFFAVRPEGSVSTLKIQRTERGDSAVYLCASSLPSNTGELFFGEGSRLTVL.